The present entry profiles one TCR beta chain with its context. What it recognizes is unknown. This record belongs to a study of cytomegalovirus exposure and HLA in healthy donors. Turning to the study itself: Unique TCRs from HLA-typed donors, some 85 million of them, were held in an early data release. The study placed about 81% of its approximately 430 genotyped donors in the Caucasian-associated ancestry cluster. Overall study findings and caveats: Across HLA loci, a later analysis found differing TCR association rates, with DRB1 most and HLA-C fewest. According to an earlier analysis, most TCR beta V segments yielded productive rearrangements about 87% or about 30% of the time.

PCR employed 60 Vbeta and 13 Jbeta primers. Measured with immunoSEQ multiplex PCR; TCRdb has only the in-frame clones, and not every one. Among 100,000 or so clones listed, around 80% were seen once. This clonotype was sampled from a female donor in good health and CMV-seropositive. Sequenced input: PBMCs.

The CDR3 DNA reads as TGCGCCAGCAGCTGGACCTCACGGCCTAGCGGGAACTCCTACGAGCAGTACTTC. It codes for CASSWTSRPSGNSYEQYF. The rearrangement links TRBV5-1 to TRBJ2-7; 9 positions agree with TRBD2. Germline V gene lookup returns CDR1 SGHRS and CDR2 YFSETQ. J was trimmed by 0 bases and V by 3 bases; bases with no gene match: 13. The CDR3 length is 18 residues.